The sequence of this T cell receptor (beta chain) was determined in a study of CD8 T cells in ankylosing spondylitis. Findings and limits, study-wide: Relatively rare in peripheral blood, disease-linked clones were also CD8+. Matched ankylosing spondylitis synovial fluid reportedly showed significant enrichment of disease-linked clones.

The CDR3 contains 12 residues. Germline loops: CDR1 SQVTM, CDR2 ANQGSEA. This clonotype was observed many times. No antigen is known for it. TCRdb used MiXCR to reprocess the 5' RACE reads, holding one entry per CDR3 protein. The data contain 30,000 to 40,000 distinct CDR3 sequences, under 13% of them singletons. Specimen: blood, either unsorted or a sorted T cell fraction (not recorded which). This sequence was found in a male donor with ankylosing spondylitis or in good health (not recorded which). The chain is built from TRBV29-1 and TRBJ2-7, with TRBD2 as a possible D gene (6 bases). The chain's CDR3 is CITSPETYEQYF. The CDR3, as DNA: TGCATCACTAGCCCAGAAACCTACGAGCAGTACTTC.